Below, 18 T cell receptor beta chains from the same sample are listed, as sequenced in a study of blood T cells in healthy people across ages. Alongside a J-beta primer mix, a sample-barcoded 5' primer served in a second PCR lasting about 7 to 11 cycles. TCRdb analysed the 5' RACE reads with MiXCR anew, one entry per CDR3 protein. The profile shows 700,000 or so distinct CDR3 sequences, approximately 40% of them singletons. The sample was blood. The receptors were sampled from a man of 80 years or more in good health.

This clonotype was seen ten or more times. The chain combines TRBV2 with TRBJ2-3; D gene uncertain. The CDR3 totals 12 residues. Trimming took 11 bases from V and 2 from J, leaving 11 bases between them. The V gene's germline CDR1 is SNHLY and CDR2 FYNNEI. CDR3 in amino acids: CACKTSTDTQYF. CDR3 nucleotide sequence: TGTGCCTGCAAGACTTCCACAGATACGCAGTATTTT.

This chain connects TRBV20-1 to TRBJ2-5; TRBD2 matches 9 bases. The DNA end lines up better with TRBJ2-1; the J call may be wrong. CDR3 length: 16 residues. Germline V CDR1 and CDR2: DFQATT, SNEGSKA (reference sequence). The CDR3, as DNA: TGCAGTGCTAGATCCGGAGCGGGGGGCCTTCAAGAGACCCAGTTCTTC. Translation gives CSARSGAGGLQETQFF.

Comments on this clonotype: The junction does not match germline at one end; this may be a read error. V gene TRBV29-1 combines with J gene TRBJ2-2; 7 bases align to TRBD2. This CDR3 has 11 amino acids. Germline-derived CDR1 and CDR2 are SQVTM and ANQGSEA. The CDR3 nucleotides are TGCAGCGGTGAAGCGGGGAGGGGGCTGTTTTTT. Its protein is CSGEAGRGLFF.

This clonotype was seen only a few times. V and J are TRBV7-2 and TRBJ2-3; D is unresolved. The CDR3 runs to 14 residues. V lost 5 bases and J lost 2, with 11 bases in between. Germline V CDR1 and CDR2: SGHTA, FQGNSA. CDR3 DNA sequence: TGTGCCAGCAGCCCCTTCGGCCTCACAGATACGCAGTATTTT. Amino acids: CASSPFGLTDTQYF.

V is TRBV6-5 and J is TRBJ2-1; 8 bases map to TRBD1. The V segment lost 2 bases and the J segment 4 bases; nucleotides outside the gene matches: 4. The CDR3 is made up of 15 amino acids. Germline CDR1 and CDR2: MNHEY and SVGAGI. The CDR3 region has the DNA TGTGCCAGCAGTTACCCGGGACAGGAATACAATGAGCAGTTCTTC. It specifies CASSYPGQEYNEQFF.

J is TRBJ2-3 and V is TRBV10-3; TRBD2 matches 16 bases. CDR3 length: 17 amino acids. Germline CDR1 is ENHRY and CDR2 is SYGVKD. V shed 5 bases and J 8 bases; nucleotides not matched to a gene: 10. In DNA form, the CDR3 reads TGTGCCATCAGTACAACTGGGACTAGCGGGGGGGCAGGTACGCAGTATTTT. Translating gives CAISTTGTSGGAGTQYF.

Here the CDR3 reads CASTEEGYEQYF. Written as DNA, the CDR3 is TGTGCCAGCACCGAAGAAGGCTACGAGCAGTACTTC. This chain uses TRBV28 with TRBJ2-7; D not certain. The CDR3 is 12 residues long. CDR1 MDHEN and CDR2 SYDVKM come from the germline V gene. The V gene lost 7 bases and the J gene lost 3 bases, with 10 bases spanning the gap.

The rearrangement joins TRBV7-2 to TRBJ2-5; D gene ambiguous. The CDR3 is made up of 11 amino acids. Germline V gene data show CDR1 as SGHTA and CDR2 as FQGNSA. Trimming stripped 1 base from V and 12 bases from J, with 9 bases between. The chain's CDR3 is CASSLDGSEYF. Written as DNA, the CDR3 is TGTGCCAGCAGCTTAGATGGCAGTGAGTACTTC.

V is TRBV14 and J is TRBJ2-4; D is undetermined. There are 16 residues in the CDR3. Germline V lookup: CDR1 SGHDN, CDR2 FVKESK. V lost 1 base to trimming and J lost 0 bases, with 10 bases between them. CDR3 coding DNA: TGTGCCAGCAGCCAAGGGAGCCGCTTAGCCAAAAACATTCAGTACTTC. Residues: CASSQGSRLAKNIQYF.

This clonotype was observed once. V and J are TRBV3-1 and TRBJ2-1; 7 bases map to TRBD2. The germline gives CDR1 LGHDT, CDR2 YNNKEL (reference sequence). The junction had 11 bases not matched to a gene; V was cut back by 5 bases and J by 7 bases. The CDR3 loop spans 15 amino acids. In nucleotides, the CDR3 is TGTGCCAGCAGCTCAAGCGGGATCTCGGGTAATGAGCAGTTCTTC. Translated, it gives CASSSSGISGNEQFF.

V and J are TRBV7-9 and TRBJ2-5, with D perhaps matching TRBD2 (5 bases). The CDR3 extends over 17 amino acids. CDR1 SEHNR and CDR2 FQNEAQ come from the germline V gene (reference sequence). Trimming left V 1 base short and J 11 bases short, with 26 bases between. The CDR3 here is CASSLGGLVGAQDEQYF. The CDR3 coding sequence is TGTGCCAGCAGCTTAGGTGGCCTAGTGGGAGCCCAGGATGAGCAGTACTTC.

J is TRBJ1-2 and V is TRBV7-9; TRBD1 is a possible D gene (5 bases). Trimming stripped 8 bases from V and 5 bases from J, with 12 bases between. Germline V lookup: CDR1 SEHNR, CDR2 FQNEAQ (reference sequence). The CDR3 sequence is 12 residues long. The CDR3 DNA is TGTGCCAGCGACAGACAGAGATATGGCTACACCTTC. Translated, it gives CASDRQRYGYTF.

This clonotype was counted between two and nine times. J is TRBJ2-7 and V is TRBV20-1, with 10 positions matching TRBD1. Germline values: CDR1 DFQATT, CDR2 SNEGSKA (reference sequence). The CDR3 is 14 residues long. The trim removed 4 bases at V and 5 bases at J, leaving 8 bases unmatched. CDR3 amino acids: CSAIPGTGENEQYF. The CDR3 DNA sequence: TGCAGTGCTATTCCCGGGACAGGGGAAAACGAGCAGTACTTC.

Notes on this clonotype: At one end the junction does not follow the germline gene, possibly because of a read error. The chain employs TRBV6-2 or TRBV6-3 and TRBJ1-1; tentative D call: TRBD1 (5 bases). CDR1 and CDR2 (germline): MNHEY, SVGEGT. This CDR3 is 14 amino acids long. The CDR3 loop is CASSYRTGSTEAFF. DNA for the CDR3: TGTGCCAGTAGTTACAGGACGGGATCCACTGAAGCTTTCTTT.

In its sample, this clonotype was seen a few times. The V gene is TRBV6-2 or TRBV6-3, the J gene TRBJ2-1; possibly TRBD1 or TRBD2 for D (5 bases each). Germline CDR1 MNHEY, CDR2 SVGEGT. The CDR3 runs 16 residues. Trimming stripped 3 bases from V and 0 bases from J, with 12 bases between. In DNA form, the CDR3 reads TGTGCCAGCAGTTATGAGGGGCCAAGCTCCTACAATGAGCAGTTCTTC. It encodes CASSYEGPSSYNEQFF.

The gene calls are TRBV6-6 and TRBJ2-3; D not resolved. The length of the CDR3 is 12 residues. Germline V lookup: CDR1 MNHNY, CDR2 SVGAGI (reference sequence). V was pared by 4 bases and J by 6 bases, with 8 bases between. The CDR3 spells CASSWLTDTQYF. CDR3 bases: TGTGCCAGCAGTTGGCTGACGGATACGCAGTATTTT.

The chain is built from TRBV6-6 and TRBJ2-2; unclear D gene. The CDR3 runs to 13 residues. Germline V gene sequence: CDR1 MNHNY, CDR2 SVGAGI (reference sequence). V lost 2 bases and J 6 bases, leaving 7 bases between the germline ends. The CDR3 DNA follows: TGTGCCAGCAGTTACGGAGAGGCCGGGGAGCTGTTTTTT. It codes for CASSYGEAGELFF.

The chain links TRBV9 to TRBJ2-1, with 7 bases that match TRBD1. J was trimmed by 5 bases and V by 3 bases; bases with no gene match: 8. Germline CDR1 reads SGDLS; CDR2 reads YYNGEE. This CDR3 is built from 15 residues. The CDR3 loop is CASSAYGTEDNEQFF. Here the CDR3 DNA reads TGTGCCAGCAGCGCGTACGGGACAGAAGACAATGAGCAGTTCTTC.